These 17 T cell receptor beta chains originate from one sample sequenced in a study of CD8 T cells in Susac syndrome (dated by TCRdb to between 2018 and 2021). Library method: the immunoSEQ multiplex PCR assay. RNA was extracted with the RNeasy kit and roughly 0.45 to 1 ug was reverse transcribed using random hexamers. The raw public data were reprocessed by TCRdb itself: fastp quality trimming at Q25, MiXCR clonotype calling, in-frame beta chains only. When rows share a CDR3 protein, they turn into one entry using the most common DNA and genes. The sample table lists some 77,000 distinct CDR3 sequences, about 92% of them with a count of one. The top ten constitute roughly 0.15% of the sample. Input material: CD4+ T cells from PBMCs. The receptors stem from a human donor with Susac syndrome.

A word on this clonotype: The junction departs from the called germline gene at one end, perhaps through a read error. CDR3 bases: TGCAGTGCTAGAGATCGAACTAGCGGGGGGCCTACAGCCTTC. It translates to CSARDRTSGGPTAF. The chain joins TRBV20-1 to TRBJ2-1, with 12 bases aligning to TRBD2. CDR3 length: 14 residues. Germline values: CDR1 DFQATT, CDR2 SNEGSKA (reference sequence).

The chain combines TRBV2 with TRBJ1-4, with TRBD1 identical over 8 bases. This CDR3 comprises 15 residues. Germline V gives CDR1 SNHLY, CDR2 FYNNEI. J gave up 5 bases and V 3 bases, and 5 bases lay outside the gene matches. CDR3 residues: CASSEGSGGNEKLFF. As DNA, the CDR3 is TGTGCCAGCAGTGAGGGATCAGGGGGCAATGAAAAACTGTTTTTT.

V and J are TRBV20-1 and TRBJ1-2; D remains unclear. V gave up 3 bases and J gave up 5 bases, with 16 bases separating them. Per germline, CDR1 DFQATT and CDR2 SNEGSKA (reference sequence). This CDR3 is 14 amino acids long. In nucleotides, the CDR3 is TGCAGTGCTAGCGGGCTGCGTGAGAGGTATGGCTACACCTTC. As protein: CSASGLRERYGYTF.

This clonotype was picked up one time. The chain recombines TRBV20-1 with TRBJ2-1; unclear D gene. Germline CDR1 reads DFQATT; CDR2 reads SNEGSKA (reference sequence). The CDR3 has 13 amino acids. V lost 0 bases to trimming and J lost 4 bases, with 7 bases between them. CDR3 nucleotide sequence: TGCAGTGCTAGAGATAATCCGTACAATGAGCAGTTCTTC. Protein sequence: CSARDNPYNEQFF.

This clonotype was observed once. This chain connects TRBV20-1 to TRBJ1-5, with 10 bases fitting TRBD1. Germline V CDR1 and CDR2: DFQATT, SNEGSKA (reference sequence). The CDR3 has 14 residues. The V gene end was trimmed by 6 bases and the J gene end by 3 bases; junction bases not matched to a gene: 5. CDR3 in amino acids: CSARQGAANQPQHF. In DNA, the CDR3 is TGCAGTGCCAGACAGGGGGCGGCCAATCAGCCCCAGCATTTT.

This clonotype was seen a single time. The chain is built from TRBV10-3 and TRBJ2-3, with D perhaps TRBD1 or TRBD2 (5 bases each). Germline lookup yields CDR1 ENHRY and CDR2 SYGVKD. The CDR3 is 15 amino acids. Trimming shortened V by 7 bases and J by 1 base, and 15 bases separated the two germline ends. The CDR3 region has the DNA TGTGCCATCAAGCCGTCGATGGGACGCACAGATACGCAGTATTTT. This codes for CAIKPSMGRTDTQYF.

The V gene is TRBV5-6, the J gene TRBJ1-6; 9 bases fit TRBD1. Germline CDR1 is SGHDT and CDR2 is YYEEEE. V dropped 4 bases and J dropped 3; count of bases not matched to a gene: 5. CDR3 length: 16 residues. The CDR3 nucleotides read TGTGCCAGCAGCCCGGGACAGGGTCGCTATAATTCACCCCTCCACTTT. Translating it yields CASSPGQGRYNSPLHF. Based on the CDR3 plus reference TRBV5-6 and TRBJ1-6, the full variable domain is DAGVTQSPTHLIKTRGQQVTLRCSPKSGHDTVSWYQQALGQGPQFIFQYYEEEERQRGNFPDRFSGHQFPNYSSELNVNALLLGDSALYLCASSPGQGRYNSPLHFGNGTRLTVT.

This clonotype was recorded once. CDR3 sequence reads: CASSLTGLDTQYF. The CDR3 DNA reads TGCGCCAGCAGCTTGACAGGGTTAGATACGCAGTATTTT. The J gene is TRBJ2-3, the V gene TRBV5-1; possible D gene TRBD1, 6 bases. Per the germline V gene, CDR1 is SGHRS and CDR2 is YFSETQ. Trimming removed 1 base at V and 5 bases at J, with 8 bases between. The CDR3 covers 13 residues.

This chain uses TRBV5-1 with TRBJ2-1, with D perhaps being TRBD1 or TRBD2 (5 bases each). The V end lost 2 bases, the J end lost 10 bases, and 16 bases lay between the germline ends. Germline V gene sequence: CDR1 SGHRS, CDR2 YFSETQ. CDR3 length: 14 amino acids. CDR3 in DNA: TGCGCCAGCAGCTTCCCCGGGGCTTTGAGGGAGCAGTTCTTC. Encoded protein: CASSFPGALREQFF.

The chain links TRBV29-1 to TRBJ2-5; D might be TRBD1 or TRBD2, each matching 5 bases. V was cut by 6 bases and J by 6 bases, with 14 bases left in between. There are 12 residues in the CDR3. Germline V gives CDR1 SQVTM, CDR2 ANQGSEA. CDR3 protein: CSVGTAPKTQYF. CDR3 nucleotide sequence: TGCAGCGTGGGGACGGCCCCCAAGACCCAGTACTTC.

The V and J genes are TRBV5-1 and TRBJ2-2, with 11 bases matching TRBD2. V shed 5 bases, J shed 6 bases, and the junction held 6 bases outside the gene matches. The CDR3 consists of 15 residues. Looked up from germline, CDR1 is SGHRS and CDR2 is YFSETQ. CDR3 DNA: TGCGCCAGCAGAACCGGGACTAGCGGATCCGGGGAGCTGTTTTTT. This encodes CASRTGTSGSGELFF.

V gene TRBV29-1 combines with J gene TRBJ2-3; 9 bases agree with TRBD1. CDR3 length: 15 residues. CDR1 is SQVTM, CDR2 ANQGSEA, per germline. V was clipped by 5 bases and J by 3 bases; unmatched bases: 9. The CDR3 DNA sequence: TGCAGCGTTCAGTCAGGACAGGGGAGGACAGATACGCAGTATTTT. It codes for CSVQSGQGRTDTQYF.

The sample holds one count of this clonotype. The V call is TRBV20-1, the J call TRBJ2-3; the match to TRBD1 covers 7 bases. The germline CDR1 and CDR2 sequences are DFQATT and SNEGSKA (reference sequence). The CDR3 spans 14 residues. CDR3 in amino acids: CSHSGGEGADTQYF. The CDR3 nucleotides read TGCAGCCACTCTGGCGGTGAGGGGGCGGATACGCAGTATTTT.

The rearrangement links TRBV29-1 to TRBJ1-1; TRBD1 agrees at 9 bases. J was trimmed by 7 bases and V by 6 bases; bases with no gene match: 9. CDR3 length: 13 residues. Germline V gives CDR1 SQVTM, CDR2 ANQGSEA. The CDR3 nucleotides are TGCAGCGTCTACAGGGGGCGGGGGCTTGAAGCTTTCTTT. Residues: CSVYRGRGLEAFF.

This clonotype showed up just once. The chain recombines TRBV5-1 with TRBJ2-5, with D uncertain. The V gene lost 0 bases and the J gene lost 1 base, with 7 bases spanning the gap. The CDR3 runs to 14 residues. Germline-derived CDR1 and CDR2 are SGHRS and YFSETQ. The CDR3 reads CASSLAASQETQYF. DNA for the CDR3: TGCGCCAGCAGCTTGGCGGCGAGCCAAGAGACCCAGTACTTC.

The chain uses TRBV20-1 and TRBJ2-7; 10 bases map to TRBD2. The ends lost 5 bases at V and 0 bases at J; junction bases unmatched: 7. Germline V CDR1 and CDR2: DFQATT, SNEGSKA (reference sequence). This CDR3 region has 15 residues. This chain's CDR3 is CSAPSGTSDSYEQYF. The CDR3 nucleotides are TGCAGTGCTCCGAGTGGGACTAGCGACTCCTACGAGCAGTACTTC.

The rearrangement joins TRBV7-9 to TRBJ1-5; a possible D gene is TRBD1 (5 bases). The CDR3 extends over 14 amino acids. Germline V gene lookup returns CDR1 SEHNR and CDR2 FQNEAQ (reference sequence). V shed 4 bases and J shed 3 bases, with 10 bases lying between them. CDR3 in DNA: TGTGCCAGCAGCTCGGCGGGGGTCAATCAGCCCCAGCATTTT. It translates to CASSSAGVNQPQHF.